This T cell receptor (beta chain) was obtained from a study of OX40 agonist ivuxolimab in advanced cancers. General study findings and limits: By week 6 at 0.1 to 3.0 mg/kg, blood CD4+ and CD8+ T cells had expanded clonally.

Some clones are missing from TCRdb's copy, which holds only in-frame ones; the method was immunoSEQ multiplex PCR. The table includes around 74,000 clones, about 85% detected once. Germline CDR1 SGHDT, CDR2 YYEEEE. V trimming: 4 bases; J trimming: 6 bases; junction bases outside the gene matches: 10. The CDR3 loop spans 15 amino acids. On this clone itself: Its matching antigen is unknown.

The chain employs TRBV5-6 and TRBJ1-2, with 9 nucleotides matching TRBD1. The specimen was CD4+ or CD8+ T cells sorted from blood, collected in a trial of the OX40 agonist ivuxolimab. The sequence derives from an adult with an advanced solid tumor such as melanoma, head and neck, liver or kidney cancer. This chain's CDR3 is CASSRPGTGTHGYTF. The CDR3 DNA reads as TGTGCCAGCAGCCGTCCCGGGACAGGGACCCATGGCTACACCTTC.